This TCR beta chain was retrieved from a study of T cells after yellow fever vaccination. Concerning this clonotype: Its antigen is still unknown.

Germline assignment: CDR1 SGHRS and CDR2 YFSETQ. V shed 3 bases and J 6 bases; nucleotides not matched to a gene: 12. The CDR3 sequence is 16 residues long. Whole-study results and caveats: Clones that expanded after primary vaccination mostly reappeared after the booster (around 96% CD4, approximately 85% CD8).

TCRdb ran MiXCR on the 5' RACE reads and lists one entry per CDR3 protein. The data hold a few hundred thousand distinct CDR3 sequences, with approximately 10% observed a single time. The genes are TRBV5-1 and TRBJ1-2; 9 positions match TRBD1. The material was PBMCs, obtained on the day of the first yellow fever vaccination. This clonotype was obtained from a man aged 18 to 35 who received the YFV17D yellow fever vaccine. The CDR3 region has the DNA TGCGCCAGCAGCTCAGACCGGGACAGGGAGACCCATGGCTACACCTTC. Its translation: CASSSDRDRETHGYTF.